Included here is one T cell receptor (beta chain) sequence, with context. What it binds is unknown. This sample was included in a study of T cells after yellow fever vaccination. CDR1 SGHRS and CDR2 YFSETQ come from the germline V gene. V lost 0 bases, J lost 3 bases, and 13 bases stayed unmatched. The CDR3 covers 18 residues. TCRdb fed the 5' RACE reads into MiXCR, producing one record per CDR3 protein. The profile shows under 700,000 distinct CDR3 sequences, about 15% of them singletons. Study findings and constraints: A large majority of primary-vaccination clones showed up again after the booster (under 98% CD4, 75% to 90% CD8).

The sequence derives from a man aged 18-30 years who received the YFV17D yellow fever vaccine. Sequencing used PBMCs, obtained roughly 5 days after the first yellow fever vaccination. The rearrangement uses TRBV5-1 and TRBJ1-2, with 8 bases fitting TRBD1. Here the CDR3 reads CASSLGPPGQVIDYGYTF. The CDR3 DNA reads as TGCGCCAGCAGCTTGGGGCCGCCGGGACAGGTAATCGACTATGGCTACACCTTC.